This T cell receptor beta chain was documented in a study of T-cell reconstitution after alpha-beta-depleted transplantation in children. Germline V gene data show CDR1 as MNHEY and CDR2 as SVGAGI. This CDR3 has 15 residues. As concerns this clonotype: One end of the junction is discordant with germline, which a read error may explain.

Unique molecular identifiers were used in preparing the TCRbeta library. TCRdb recomputed calls from the PCR reads with MiXCR, one row per CDR3 protein. This sample has approximately 88,000 distinct CDR3 sequences; over 9% occur once, and the top ten carry over 11%. The source of this sequence is a human donor who donated a stem cell graft to a child with inherited bone marrow failure. V usage is TRBV6-5 and J usage is TRBJ1-6; no reliable D call. The sequences come from PBMCs from the stem cell graft donor, collected from the stem cell graft. The CDR3 loop reads CSSSLQGQWQSPLHF. CDR3 nucleotide sequence: TGTTCCAGCAGTTTACAAGGGCAGTGGCAATCACCCCTCCACTTT.